One sample yielded the 32 T cell receptor beta chains listed below, sequenced in a study of regulatory T cells in long-lasting Graves disease. Specified time point: newly diagnosed GD, antithyroid drugs for less than 3 months. Researchers made the TCR library from RNA that was extracted from PBMCs. Researchers made TCR beta libraries by using iRepertoire HTBI primers and running Arm-PCR on CDR3 regions. TCRdb independently ran MiXCR on the multiplex PCR reads; one entry per CDR3 protein. This sample has more than 350,000 distinct CDR3 sequences, with about 15% found just once. The data were also submitted as part of a second study, on T cells in Graves' hyperthyroidism and ophthalmopathy.

The specimen was peripheral blood mononuclear cells (PBMCs), collected at new diagnosis, from a patient treated with antithyroid drugs. The receptors were gathered from a woman in her thirties with Graves disease.

This clonotype came up many times. The CDR3 DNA is TGTGCCAGCAGCCCCCCGTTGACCCAAGAGACCCAGTACTTC. Amino acids: CASSPPLTQETQYF. V gene TRBV7-9 combines with J gene TRBJ2-5; D gene unclear. This CDR3 has 14 residues. V was clipped by 5 bases and J by 1 base, with 11 bases between them. Germline V gene lookup returns CDR1 SEHNR and CDR2 FQNEAQ (reference sequence).

This clonotype was counted many times. V and J are TRBV25-1 and TRBJ2-2; the D is unclear. Germline assignment: CDR1 MGHDK and CDR2 SYGVNS. The CDR3 consists of 15 residues. The V gene lost 2 bases and the J gene lost 0 bases, with 7 bases spanning the gap. The CDR3: CASSEHGANTGELFF. DNA of the CDR3: TGTGCCAGCAGTGAACACGGCGCGAACACCGGGGAGCTGTTTTTT. Full variable domain (rest looked up from reference TRBV25-1 and TRBJ2-2): EADIYQTPRYLVIGTGKKITLECSQTMGHDKMYWYQQDPGMELHLIHYSYGVNSTEKGDLSSESTVSRIRTEHFPLTLESARPSHTSQYLCASSEHGANTGELFFGEGSRLTVL.

This clonotype has only a few counts. V and J are TRBV12-3 or TRBV12-4 and TRBJ2-6; D not certain. The CDR3 runs to 14 residues. Trimming left V 5 bases short and J 2 bases short, with 7 bases between. CDR3 amino acids: CASSPTAGANVLTF. The CDR3 coding sequence is TGTGCCAGCAGTCCCACAGCTGGGGCCAACGTCCTGACTTTC.

This clonotype occurred a few times. V gene TRBV6-1 combines with J gene TRBJ2-2; D is undetermined. This CDR3 is built from 14 residues. Trimming removed 6 bases at V and 1 base at J, with 9 bases between. Germline lookup yields CDR1 MNHNS and CDR2 SASEGT. CDR3 amino acids: CASRGYLNTGELFF. The CDR3 DNA reads TGTGCCAGCAGGGGGTACTTGAACACCGGGGAGCTGTTTTTT.

Many counts were recorded for this clonotype. This CDR3 reads CASSLDTGYEQYF. CDR3 nucleotide sequence: TGTGCCAGCAGCTTAGACACAGGCTACGAGCAGTACTTC. The chain couples TRBV7-9 to TRBJ2-7, with D possibly being TRBD1 (5 bases). Trimming removed 1 base from V and 3 bases from J, with 7 bases in between. The germline CDR1 and CDR2 sequences are SEHNR and FQNEAQ (reference sequence). This CDR3 has 13 amino acids.

In its sample, this clonotype was seen many times. The J gene is TRBJ1-2, the V gene TRBV12-3 or TRBV12-4; D is possibly TRBD1 (5 bases). There are 12 residues in the CDR3. The V and J ends lost 6 bases and 4 bases respectively, with 9 bases between them. CDR3 nucleotide sequence: TGTGCCAGCAGAAGGGGTTTCTATGGCTACACCTTC. This encodes CASRRGFYGYTF.

The sample holds many counts of this clonotype. The CDR3 DNA reads TGTGCCAGCTCACCACGACCTAGCGGGGACCACAATGAGCAGTTCTTC. As protein: CASSPRPSGDHNEQFF. This rearrangement joins TRBV18 to TRBJ2-1; 9 bases are a match to TRBD2. CDR3 length equals 16 residues. Trimming removed 1 base from V and 5 bases from J; junction bases left unmatched: 6. Germline V gene sequence: CDR1 KGHSH, CDR2 LQKENI.

The rearrangement uses TRBV24-1 and TRBJ2-2; no reliable D call. V lost 9 bases, J lost 2 bases, and 18 bases lay in between. Germline V CDR1 and CDR2: KGHDR, SFDVKD. This CDR3 has 16 amino acids. CDR3 bases: TGTGCCACCCAAACGGGCGGAATGGGAAACACCGGGGAGCTGTTTTTT. It encodes CATQTGGMGNTGELFF.

This clonotype was picked up many times. The rearrangement uses TRBV29-1 and TRBJ2-7, with D unresolved. CDR1 and CDR2 from the germline V gene are SQVTM and ANQGSEA. V was trimmed by 4 bases and J by 1 base, leaving 11 bases between them. CDR3 length: 13 amino acids. The CDR3 region has the DNA TGCAGCGTTGGGTCGGCCGGGTCCTACGAGCAGTACTTC. Protein: CSVGSAGSYEQYF.

This clonotype was found once. Given the absence of the conserved phenylalanine or tryptophan at the CDR3 end, a read error is likely. The chain employs TRBV6-1 and TRBJ1-2; no clear D. CDR1 is MNHNS, CDR2 SASEGT, per germline. The CDR3 sequence is 14 residues long. The V and J ends lost 8 bases and 5 bases respectively, with 18 bases between them. The CDR3 protein is CASGRAFSLYGYTL. For the CDR3, the DNA is TGTGCCAGCGGCCGGGCCTTCTCCCTTTATGGCTACACCCTC.

The rearrangement links TRBV6-5 to TRBJ1-5; the D is unclear. With 0 bases removed from V and 2 bases from J, the gap between germline ends came to 11 bases. This CDR3 region has 16 residues. Per germline, CDR1 MNHEY and CDR2 SVGAGI. In DNA form, the CDR3 reads TGTGCCAGCAGTTACTCGGCGGGCAGCCGCAATCAGCCCCAGCATTTT. It yields the protein CASSYSAGSRNQPQHF.

The chain has TRBV5-4 and TRBJ1-1; 7 nucleotides agree with TRBD1. J gave up 1 base and V 4 bases, and 4 bases lay outside the gene matches. Germline CDR1 SGHNT, CDR2 YYREEE (reference sequence). The CDR3 length is 14 residues. Here the CDR3 reads CASSLWTGNTEAFF. The CDR3 DNA is TGTGCCAGCAGCCTCTGGACAGGGAACACTGAAGCTTTCTTT.

The chain combines TRBV7-9 with TRBJ2-1, with a weak D call TRBD1 (5 bases). Germline assignment: CDR1 SEHNR and CDR2 FQNEAQ (reference sequence). Trimming removed 5 bases from V and 10 bases from J, with 9 bases in between. This CDR3 has 11 residues. Written as DNA, the CDR3 is TGTGCCAGCAGCCCGCAGGGAGAGCAGTTCTTC. Amino acid sequence: CASSPQGEQFF. Looking up the rest from reference TRBV7-9 and TRBJ2-1 gives the full variable domain: DTGVSQNPRHKITKRGQNVTFRCDPISEHNRLYWYRQTLGQGPEFLTYFQNEAQLEKSRLLSDRFSAERPKGSFSTLEIQRTEQGDSAMYLCASSPQGEQFFGPGTRLTVL.

This clonotype appeared many times. Since a much larger clone is just one base distant, this may be a read error. The rearrangement joins TRBV11-3 to TRBJ2-3; D unresolved. Germline assignment: CDR1 SGHNT and CDR2 YENEEA. The CDR3 loop spans 12 amino acids. The V end was cut by 1 base, the J end by 6 bases, with 5 bases between. CDR3 loop: CASSLGWDTQYF. The CDR3 DNA reads TGTGCCAGCAGCTTAGGGTGGGATACGCAGTATTTT.

The table lists this clonotype with many counts. The chain links TRBV12-3 or TRBV12-4 to TRBJ2-2; TRBD1 aligns across 8 bases. The length of the CDR3 is 15 residues. Losses at the gene ends were 6 bases for V and 3 bases for J; bases not matched to a gene: 6. CDR3 nucleotide sequence: TGTGCCAGCAGATCGGGACAGGTCGACACCGGGGAGCTGTTTTTT. Translation: CASRSGQVDTGELFF.

The table lists this clonotype with many counts. The chain employs TRBV2 and TRBJ2-1; TRBD2 might be the D (7 bases). The CDR3 has 16 amino acids. With 8 bases removed from V and 9 bases from J, the gap between germline ends came to 26 bases. Germline V gene lookup returns CDR1 SNHLY and CDR2 FYNNEI. The CDR3 region has the DNA TGTGCCAGCCTCACTGGGGGGGCTAGGAGAGATGGTGAGCAGTTCTTC. Amino acids: CASLTGGARRDGEQFF.

This clonotype was detected many times. The junction departs from the called germline gene at one end, perhaps through a read error. Written as DNA, the CDR3 is TGTGCCATCAGTGCCTCTAGCGGGAGCTTTCAGATCTTC. Its protein is CAISASSGSFQIF. The genes are TRBV10-3 and TRBJ2-1; 10 positions match TRBD2. The CDR3 length is 13 residues. Germline V lookup: CDR1 ENHRY, CDR2 SYGVKD.

In this sample, this clonotype turned up a few times. The V and J genes are TRBV18 and TRBJ1-4; 8 nucleotides line up with TRBD1. Germline V gives CDR1 KGHSH, CDR2 LQKENI. This CDR3 comprises 16 residues. J gave up 4 bases and V 4 bases, and 8 bases lay outside the gene matches. The CDR3 DNA reads TGTGCCAGCTCACGCGCCAGACAGGGGCGTAATGAAAAACTGTTTTTT. Translated, it gives CASSRARQGRNEKLFF. Together with reference TRBV18 and TRBJ1-4, the CDR3 gives the full variable domain: NAGVMQNPRHLVRRRGQEARLRCSPMKGHSHVYWYRQLPEEGLKFMVYLQKENIIDESGMPKERFSAEFPKEGPSILRIQQVVRGDSAAYFCASSRARQGRNEKLFFGSGTQLSVL.

This clonotype was recorded many times. The V gene is TRBV3-1, the J gene TRBJ1-6; weak D call: TRBD1 (5 bases). Between the trimmed V and J ends, which lost 4 bases and 7 bases, there was a span of 11 bases. The CDR3 runs 14 residues. Germline CDR1 and CDR2: LGHDT and YNNKEL (reference sequence). The CDR3 spells CASSRRGRNSPLHF. The CDR3 coding sequence is TGTGCCAGCAGCCGTAGGGGAAGAAATTCACCCCTCCACTTT.

This clonotype was observed a few times. CDR3 DNA sequence: TGTGCCAGCAGCGTAGAAGTCTCTGGGGCCAACGTCCTGACTTTC. As protein: CASSVEVSGANVLTF. The chain couples TRBV9 to TRBJ2-6; D remains ambiguous. V was cut by 0 bases and J by 0 bases, with 4 bases left in between. Germline values: CDR1 SGDLS, CDR2 YYNGEE. The CDR3 length is 15 residues.

The table lists this clonotype with many counts. The chain carries TRBV11-1 and TRBJ2-7; 8 bases map to TRBD1. V lost 3 bases and J lost 4; bases outside the gene matches: 8. CDR3 length: 15 amino acids. Looked up from germline, CDR1 is SGHAT and CDR2 is FQDESV (reference sequence). CDR3 DNA sequence: TGTGCCAGCAGCTTCGTCCAGGGGGCCGGTTACGAGCAGTACTTC. Its protein product is CASSFVQGAGYEQYF.

At least ten counts were recorded for this clonotype. CDR3 nucleotide sequence: TGTGCCAGCAGTCGGGACAACTATGGCTACACCTTC. Protein sequence: CASSRDNYGYTF. V is TRBV19 and J is TRBJ1-2; TRBD1 might be the D (5 bases). CDR1 and CDR2 (germline): LNHDA, SQIVND (reference sequence). The CDR3 is made up of 12 amino acids. Trimming removed 9 bases at V and 2 bases at J, with 10 bases between.

The V and J genes are TRBV2 and TRBJ2-7; tentatively, D is TRBD2 (6 bases). The CDR3 loop spans 15 amino acids. V gave up 7 bases and J gave up 6 bases, with 22 bases separating them. The germline gives CDR1 SNHLY, CDR2 FYNNEI. The chain's CDR3 is CASNPTGTVLLEQYF. CDR3 bases: TGTGCCAGCAACCCGACTGGGACTGTTCTCCTCGAGCAGTACTTC.

This clonotype was picked up many times. The chain combines TRBV20-1 with TRBJ2-1; 7 bases map to TRBD2. The CDR3 spans 14 residues. From germline, CDR1 is DFQATT and CDR2 SNEGSKA (reference sequence). Germline trimming cut 1 base from V and 6 bases from J; bases unmatched to any gene: 6. The CDR3 sequence is CSARVDGGSNEQFF. CDR3 DNA sequence: TGCAGTGCTAGAGTGGATGGCGGGAGCAATGAGCAGTTCTTC.

This clonotype has ten or more counts. The chain recombines TRBV12-3 or TRBV12-4 with TRBJ2-2, with D possibly TRBD2 on 5 matching bases. The CDR3 contains 13 residues. The V end lost 7 bases, the J end lost 5 bases, and 11 bases lay between the germline ends. This chain's CDR3 is CASNEPGTGELFF. The CDR3 DNA sequence: TGTGCCAGCAACGAGCCGGGGACCGGGGAGCTGTTTTTT.

This clonotype was recorded at least ten times. The chain has TRBV20-1 and TRBJ2-5; 7 bases map to TRBD2. CDR1 is DFQATT, CDR2 SNEGSKA, per germline (reference sequence). With 2 bases clipped from V and 5 bases from J, the junction kept 5 bases outside the gene matches. This CDR3 has 13 residues. The CDR3 loop reads CSARSGGGETQYF. The CDR3 coding sequence is TGCAGTGCTAGATCGGGAGGTGGGGAGACCCAGTACTTC.

The V call is TRBV24-1, the J call TRBJ2-1, with D maybe TRBD1 (5 bases). The CDR3 runs 16 residues. The ends were cut back, 4 bases at V and 1 base at J, with 13 bases in the middle. Germline V gene sequence: CDR1 KGHDR, CDR2 SFDVKD. The CDR3 region has the DNA TGTGCCACCAGTGAGGGGCAGGGTCGGTCCTACAATGAGCAGTTCTTC. Protein: CATSEGQGRSYNEQFF.

The table lists this clonotype with a few counts. The chain links TRBV19 to TRBJ2-4; TRBD1 is a possible D gene (5 bases). Germline V gene sequence: CDR1 LNHDA, CDR2 SQIVND (reference sequence). The CDR3 runs 17 residues. V dropped 0 bases and J dropped 1 base, with 13 bases sitting between them. As DNA, the CDR3 is TGTGCCAGTAGTATAGATCAGGGATTATCGGCCAAAAACATTCAGTACTTC. It is translated as CASSIDQGLSAKNIQYF.

This clonotype showed up many times. The chain carries TRBV28 and TRBJ2-5, with D perhaps matching TRBD2 (6 bases). The CDR3 covers 15 residues. The V and J ends lost 6 bases and 5 bases respectively, with 19 bases between them. In germline, CDR1 is MDHEN, CDR2 SYDVKM. Here the CDR3 DNA reads TGTGCCAGCAGCACCGGGACTCCCCTATCGGAGACCCAGTACTTC. It yields the protein CASSTGTPLSETQYF.

The rearrangement joins TRBV4-1 to TRBJ1-2, with D tentatively TRBD1 (5 bases). Germline V gene lookup returns CDR1 MGHRA and CDR2 YSYEKL. Trimming removed 1 base at V and 3 bases at J, with 18 bases between. The CDR3 covers 17 residues. The CDR3 loop reads CASSQARGIRRDYGYTF. CDR3 DNA: TGCGCCAGCAGCCAAGCCCGGGGGATCAGGAGGGACTATGGCTACACCTTC.

This clonotype was counted at least ten times. The chain has TRBV2 and TRBJ2-1, with a weak D call TRBD1 (5 bases). V was clipped by 4 bases and J by 1 base, with 11 bases between them. This CDR3 contains 15 residues. The germline V gene encodes CDR1 SNHLY and CDR2 FYNNEI. The CDR3 loop reads CASSVGANSYNEQFF. CDR3 DNA sequence: TGTGCCAGCAGTGTTGGGGCCAATTCCTACAATGAGCAGTTCTTC.

This sequence joins TRBV4-1 and TRBJ2-5; no clear D. The V gene lost 0 bases and the J gene lost 1 base, with 15 bases spanning the gap. This CDR3 region has 17 residues. Germline CDR1 and CDR2: MGHRA and YSYEKL. The CDR3 is CASSQESHRPFQETQYF. Written as DNA, the CDR3 is TGCGCCAGCAGCCAAGAAAGCCACCGACCCTTCCAAGAGACCCAGTACTTC.